This TCR beta chain was profiled in a study of blood T cell repertoires in COVID-19. The wider study: The samples span acute and convalescent COVID-19 from the United States, Italy and Spain. Sample material is recorded as cDNA or gDNA derived from T cells, B-cell-depleted T cells, or PBMCs.

Authors' methods: Counts of nucleated cells, estimated from reference gene primer amplification, were obtained. This table comes from immunoSEQ multiplex PCR, and its TCRdb copy is limited to in-frame clones, with some not included. The V and J calls and the clone size are those of that table, but D and trimming were determined from the DNA. Of about 100,000 clones listed, about nine tenths are singletons. In germline, CDR1 is SQVTM, CDR2 ANQGSEA. The CDR3 totals 10 residues. Sequenced: peripheral blood. V usage is TRBV29-1 and J usage is TRBJ2-5; D is unresolved. The TCR comes from a man aged 45-60 years with active COVID-19. The CDR3, as DNA: TGCGCCGGGTCCCAAGAGACCCAGTACTTC. This sequence encodes CAGSQETQYF.